This T cell receptor beta chain was documented in a study of blood T cell repertoires in COVID-19. Turning to the study itself: The cDNA or gDNA used as material had been derived from T cells, B-cell-depleted T cells, or PBMCs.

TCRdb's copy holds only in-frame clones and misses some; the assay was immunoSEQ multiplex PCR. The table lists about 310,000 clones, roughly 91% of them singletons. The V gene's germline CDR1 is MDHEN and CDR2 SYDVKM. The ends were cut back, 5 bases at V and 3 bases at J, with 16 bases in the middle. The CDR3 spans 15 residues. Sequencing was performed on peripheral blood. This receptor was taken from a man over 45 with active or convalescent COVID-19. The chain joins TRBV28 to TRBJ1-2, with D uncertain. CDR3 nucleotide sequence: TGTGCCAGCAGTAGGTCAGAGCACTACGACTATGGCTACACCTTC. Translation: CASSRSEHYDYGYTF.